The 8 T cell receptor beta chains below were found in one sample sequenced in a study of blood T cell repertoires in COVID-19. Generated by immunoSEQ multiplex PCR, the TCRdb table keeps only in-frame clones and is missing some. The data show 90,000 to 150,000 clones, about 87% seen once. Specimen: peripheral blood. The source of these receptors is a woman between 50 and 59 years old with acute or convalescent COVID-19.

The chain combines TRBV7-2 with TRBJ2-3, with D perhaps TRBD2 (6 bases). Germline-derived CDR1 and CDR2 are SGHTA and FQGNSA. V dropped 4 bases and J dropped 0 bases, with 14 bases sitting between them. This CDR3 comprises 16 residues. CDR3 sequence (DNA): TGTGCCAGCAGCTGGGAGGAGACTATAAGCACAGATACGCAGTATTTT. It encodes CASSWEETISTDTQYF. The variable domain in full, completed from reference TRBV7-2 and TRBJ2-3, reads GAGVSQSPSNKVTEKGKDVELRCDPISGHTALYWYRQSLGQGLEFLIYFQGNSAPDKSGLPSDRFSAERTGGSVSTLTIQRTQQEDSAVYLCASSWEETISTDTQYFGPGTRLTVL.

The chain is built from TRBV21-1 and TRBJ1-2. TRBV21-1 is flagged as a pseudogene. CDR3 length: 11 amino acids. The CDR3 is CASSPDWGYTF. The CDR3 DNA reads as TGTGCCAGCAGCCCCGACTGGGGCTACACCTTC.

This rearrangement joins TRBV6-6 to TRBJ1-2, with 8 nucleotides matching TRBD1. This CDR3 spans 14 amino acids. Germline CDR1 MNHNY, CDR2 SVGAGI (reference sequence). V shed 5 bases, J shed 8 bases, and the junction held 10 bases outside the gene matches. The CDR3 DNA reads as TGTGCCAGCAGTCAGGGCGACAGGGGATACGGCTACACCTTC. Encoded protein: CASSQGDRGYGYTF.

The V call is TRBV3-1 (or the pseudogene TRBV3-2), the J call TRBJ2-7; TRBD1 agrees at 9 bases. CDR1 and CDR2 (germline): LGHDT, YNNKEL (reference sequence). V was clipped by 4 bases and J by 3 bases; unmatched bases: 7. The CDR3 has 15 amino acids. For the CDR3, the DNA is TGTGCCAGCAGCCCCGGGACAGGGCCCAACTACGAGCAGTACTTC. Translating it yields CASSPGTGPNYEQYF.

This clone has just one count. The chain is built from TRBV20-1 and TRBJ1-1; D remains unclear. The CDR3 runs to 11 residues. The germline V gene has CDR1 DFQATT and CDR2 SNEGSKA (reference sequence). The V and J ends lost 5 bases and 1 base respectively, with 5 bases between them. This CDR3 reads CSAPENTEAFF. In DNA form, the CDR3 reads TGCAGTGCTCCAGAGAACACTGAAGCTTTCTTT.

V and J are TRBV5-1 and TRBJ1-4, with D possibly TRBD1 on 5 matching bases. The germline V and J ends were trimmed by 3 bases and 0 bases, with 6 bases remaining between them. Germline-derived CDR1 and CDR2 are SGHRS and YFSETQ. The CDR3 spans 14 residues. Here the CDR3 reads CASSSTATNEKLFF. CDR3 DNA sequence: TGCGCCAGCAGCTCGACAGCAACTAATGAAAAACTGTTTTTT.

In its sample, this clone was seen a few times. This chain links TRBV7-2 with TRBJ2-7, with 8 bases that match TRBD2. With 7 bases clipped from V and 6 bases from J, the junction kept 11 bases outside the gene matches. The CDR3 is 14 residues long. CDR1 and CDR2 from the germline V gene are SGHTA and FQGNSA. DNA of the CDR3: TGTGCCAGCACCCGGGTGGGTAGCGGGGTCGAGCAGTACTTC. Its translation is CASTRVGSGVEQYF.

This chain connects TRBV10-3 to TRBJ1-2; D perhaps matches TRBD1 (5 bases). Trimming cost V 6 bases and J 1 base, with 12 bases left between them. Germline CDR1 reads ENHRY; CDR2 reads SYGVKD. The CDR3 extends over 14 amino acids. The CDR3 loop reads CAIRGGGLNYGYTF. Here the CDR3 DNA reads TGTGCCATCAGGGGGGGAGGGCTTAACTATGGCTACACCTTC.